These 21 T cell receptor beta chains share one sample of origin, sequenced in a study of cytomegalovirus exposure and HLA in healthy donors. 13 Jbeta primers and 60 Vbeta primers were used for the PCR. Using immunoSEQ multiplex PCR, the repertoire was profiled, and TCRdb retains in-frame clones only, with some absent. The table has approximately 120,000 clones, 75% to 85% seen once. The specimen sequenced was PBMCs. The receptors were sampled from a man between 50 and 59 years old in good health and CMV-seronegative.

V is TRBV5-1 and J is TRBJ2-6, with D hard to call. CDR1 is SGHRS, CDR2 YFSETQ, per germline. V lost 3 bases to trimming and J lost 0 bases, with 10 bases between them. The CDR3 is 16 residues long. The CDR3 spells CASSSVVPSGANVLTF. The CDR3 coding sequence is TGCGCCAGCAGCTCGGTCGTCCCCTCTGGGGCCAACGTCCTGACTTTC.

This rearrangement joins TRBV2 to TRBJ2-2; 7 nucleotides align to TRBD1. Germline trimming cut 5 bases from V and 2 bases from J; bases unmatched to any gene: 8. This CDR3 spans 16 amino acids. Germline V CDR1 and CDR2: SNHLY, FYNNEI. The CDR3 DNA sequence: TGTGCCAGCAGTAATCAGGGGGTTGGTAACACCGGGGAGCTGTTTTTT. Protein: CASSNQGVGNTGELFF.

This clone turned up a few times. J is TRBJ1-3 and V is TRBV7-3; D is ambiguous. Germline loops: CDR1 SGHTA, CDR2 FQGTGA. The CDR3 consists of 15 residues. Trimming took off 2 bases at V and 3 bases at J, with 11 bases between the two ends. CDR3 DNA: TGTGCCAGCAGCTTAGGGCCGCTCGATGGAAACACCATATATTTT. Its protein is CASSLGPLDGNTIYF.

This sequence joins TRBV9 and TRBJ1-4; 9 nucleotides agree with TRBD1. Germline V lookup: CDR1 SGDLS, CDR2 YYNGEE. The CDR3 contains 15 residues. The V gene end was trimmed by 6 bases and the J gene end by 6 bases; junction bases not matched to a gene: 9. CDR3 in DNA: TGTGCCAGCACCCGGCGGACAGGGGCAGATGAAAAACTGTTTTTT. Translation: CASTRRTGADEKLFF.

The rearrangement joins TRBV19 to TRBJ2-3; TRBD2 agrees at 9 bases. CDR1 and CDR2 from the germline V gene are LNHDA and SQIVND (reference sequence). The CDR3 spans 15 residues. J gave up 6 bases and V 7 bases, and 11 bases lay outside the gene matches. The chain's CDR3 is CASNGASGARDTQYF. CDR3 sequence (DNA): TGTGCCAGTAACGGGGCTAGCGGGGCCCGGGATACGCAGTATTTT.

CDR3 nucleotides: TGTGCCAGCAGTTCCAGAAGCCTAGCGGGTGCAGAGACCCAGTACTTC. Amino acids: CASSSRSLAGAETQYF. The chain has TRBV6-5 and TRBJ2-5; 8 positions match TRBD2. Germline V lookup: CDR1 MNHEY, CDR2 SVGAGI. CDR3 length: 16 amino acids. V lost 4 bases and J lost 4; bases outside the gene matches: 11.

There are a few counts of this clone. This rearrangement joins TRBV19 to TRBJ1-1; D might be TRBD1 (6 bases). Deletions cut 11 bases from V and 0 bases from J, with 10 bases between. The CDR3 has 12 residues. Germline CDR1 is LNHDA and CDR2 is SQIVND (reference sequence). As DNA, the CDR3 is TGTGCCGTAACAGGGTTGAACACTGAAGCTTTCTTT. Protein sequence: CAVTGLNTEAFF.

The J gene is TRBJ1-1, the V gene TRBV10-3, with no clear D. V was trimmed by 6 bases and J by 0 bases, leaving 8 bases between them. Germline V gene lookup returns CDR1 ENHRY and CDR2 SYGVKD. The CDR3 totals 13 residues. CDR3: CAISGMVNTEAFF. The CDR3 bases are TGTGCCATCAGCGGGATGGTGAACACTGAAGCTTTCTTT.

CDR3 coding DNA: TGTGCCAGCAGGGCTAGCGGGAAAGAGACCCAGTACTTC. Protein product: CASRASGKETQYF. The V gene is TRBV6-1, the J gene TRBJ2-5, with 9 nucleotides matching TRBD2. This CDR3 has 13 amino acids. CDR1 is MNHNS and CDR2 is SASEGT in the germline V gene. Unmatched junction bases numbered 2, after V lost 6 bases and J lost 3 bases.

CDR3 coding DNA: TGCGCCAGCAGCCAAGATAGGACAGCAGATTCACCCCTCCACTTT. It specifies CASSQDRTADSPLHF. The V call is TRBV4-1, the J call TRBJ1-6; maybe TRBD1 (6 bases). V was trimmed by 0 bases and J by 8 bases, leaving 11 bases between them. Germline V lookup: CDR1 MGHRA, CDR2 YSYEKL. The CDR3 spans 15 residues.

The chain uses TRBV7-9 and TRBJ2-7; possible D gene TRBD1, 5 bases. The length of the CDR3 is 14 residues. Trimming pared 9 bases from V and 7 bases from J, leaving 22 bases between. Germline CDR1 reads SEHNR; CDR2 reads FQNEAQ (reference sequence). CDR3: CASTLTGAEFEQYF. DNA for the CDR3: TGTGCCAGTACCCTCACTGGGGCCGAGTTTGAGCAGTACTTC. Based on the CDR3 plus reference TRBV7-9 and TRBJ2-7, the full variable domain is DTGVSQNPRHKITKRGQNVTFRCDPISEHNRLYWYRQTLGQGPEFLTYFQNEAQLEKSRLLSDRFSAERPKGSFSTLEIQRTEQGDSAMYLCASTLTGAEFEQYFGPGTRLTVT.

This clone was counted only a few times. The sample contains more than one DNA sequence encoding this CDR3. The chain recombines TRBV7-6 with TRBJ2-5; D is perhaps TRBD2 (5 bases). V was cut by 4 bases and J by 10 bases, with 13 bases left in between. The germline V gene encodes CDR1 SGHVS and CDR2 FNYEAQ. The CDR3 contains 12 residues. CDR3 sequence: CASSSVTGGQYF. The CDR3 bases are TGTGCCAGCAGCTCTGTCACCGGAGGCCAGTACTTC. Variable domain in full (rest from reference TRBV7-6 and TRBJ2-5): GAGVSQSPRYKVTKRGQDVALRCDPISGHVSLYWYRQALGQGPEFLTYFNYEAQQDKSGLPNDRFSAERPEGSISTLTIQRTEQRDSAMYRCASSSVTGGQYFGPGTRLLVL.

This chain connects TRBV27 to TRBJ1-2; D possibly corresponds to TRBD1 (6 bases). Germline CDR1 and CDR2: MNHEY and SMNVEV (reference sequence). V was pared by 10 bases and J by 7 bases, with 22 bases between. The CDR3 consists of 14 residues. CDR3 region: CATAVQGNLGGYTF. CDR3 nucleotide sequence: TGTGCCACTGCGGTACAGGGCAACCTCGGTGGCTACACCTTC.

There are a few counts of this clone. An end of the junction differs from the germline gene, which may be a read error. This CDR3 reads CASSKRPTGISEAFF. CDR3 coding DNA: TGTGCCAGTAGTAAACGGCCCACAGGGATCTCTGAGGCTTTCTTT. The chain couples TRBV19 to TRBJ1-1; possibly TRBD1 for D (6 bases). This CDR3 region has 15 residues. Germline lookup yields CDR1 LNHDA and CDR2 SQIVND (reference sequence).

This sequence joins TRBV11-3 and TRBJ2-5; 14 bases are shared with TRBD2. CDR1 SGHNT and CDR2 YENEEA come from the germline V gene. J lost 4 bases, V lost 5 bases, and 9 bases had no gene match. This CDR3 spans 17 amino acids. The CDR3 sequence is CASSPRTSGGLGETQYF. The CDR3 DNA reads as TGTGCCAGCAGCCCGAGGACTAGCGGGGGGCTAGGAGAGACCCAGTACTTC.

V gene TRBV5-1 combines with J gene TRBJ2-3; TRBD2 agrees at 9 bases. V gave up 3 bases and J gave up 0 bases; unmatched junction bases: 17. Germline V CDR1 and CDR2: SGHRS, YFSETQ. This CDR3 region has 20 residues. The chain's CDR3 is CASSSPGAGGPGASTDTQYF. The CDR3, as DNA: TGCGCCAGCAGCTCCCCCGGGGCGGGGGGGCCCGGTGCTAGCACAGATACGCAGTATTTT.

The chain combines TRBV29-1 with TRBJ2-6; possibly TRBD1 for D (6 bases). V lost 1 base, J lost 2 bases, and 15 bases lay in between. Per germline, CDR1 SQVTM and CDR2 ANQGSEA. The length of the CDR3 is 17 residues. The CDR3 DNA sequence: TGCAGCGTTGAAGGGGAAACAGGGTTGCCTGGGGCCAACGTCCTGACTTTC. This translates into CSVEGETGLPGANVLTF.

The rearrangement joins TRBV9 to TRBJ2-5, with D possibly matching TRBD2 (6 bases). Per germline, CDR1 SGDLS and CDR2 YYNGEE. The CDR3 has 14 residues. V lost 3 bases and J lost 6, with 15 bases in between. The CDR3 DNA follows: TGTGCCAGCAGCGCCCGGGACTCGTTCCAGACCCAGTACTTC. Protein product: CASSARDSFQTQYF. Complete variable domain (other parts from reference TRBV9 and TRBJ2-5): DSGVTQTPKHLITATGQRVTLRCSPRSGDLSVYWYQQSLDQGLQFLIQYYNGEERAKGNILERFSAQQFPDLHSELNLSSLELGDSALYFCASSARDSFQTQYFGPGTRLLVL.

The rearrangement uses TRBV4-1 and TRBJ1-5; D is possibly TRBD1 (5 bases). The CDR3 spans 17 residues. The ends were cut back, 1 base at V and 3 bases at J, with 16 bases in the middle. Looked up from germline, CDR1 is MGHRA and CDR2 is YSYEKL. CDR3 sequence reads: CASSQGGQGEHNQPQHF. For the CDR3, the DNA is TGCGCCAGCAGCCAAGGGGGTCAGGGTGAACACAATCAGCCCCAGCATTTT.

The chain uses TRBV19 and TRBJ1-1; possibly TRBD1 for D (5 bases). The germline V gene encodes CDR1 LNHDA and CDR2 SQIVND (reference sequence). V lost 5 bases, J lost 0 bases, and 16 bases lay in between. This CDR3 is built from 16 residues. DNA of the CDR3: TGTGCCAGTAGTGGGGCCGTGGCAGGGATGAACACTGAAGCTTTCTTT. Translating it yields CASSGAVAGMNTEAFF.

The rearrangement links TRBV6-5 to TRBJ1-3; TRBD1 might be the D (5 bases). Germline V lookup: CDR1 MNHEY, CDR2 SVGAGI. Trimming cost V 6 bases and J 4 bases, with 16 bases left between them. CDR3 length: 15 amino acids. The chain's CDR3 is CASSLRDGGGNTIYF. CDR3 in DNA: TGTGCCAGCAGCCTTCGGGACGGAGGGGGAAACACCATATATTTT.